This T cell receptor (beta chain) emerged from a study of neoadjuvant anti-PD-1 for oral cavity cancer. Study as a whole: Patients without progression got a fourth dose around day 43.

Notes on the study in general: Only a few patients per response group were TCR-analyzed; validation needed. Greater tumor shrinkage accompanied bigger post-treatment sizes of preexisting clones.

Between the trimmed V and J ends, which lost 8 bases and 6 bases, there was a span of 11 bases. The CDR3 has 11 residues. Stated time point: after neoadjuvant nivolumab, at surgical resection. To note about this clone: Its target is not known.

Two replicates per tumor sample, mostly from approximately 4.6 ug of genomic DNA. The protocol was immunoSEQ multiplex PCR, while the TCRdb copy is restricted to in-frame clones and leaves out a portion. The profile covers roughly 23,000 clones, with 45% appearing a single time and almost 40% taken by the ten largest. This sequence joins TRBV23-1 and TRBJ2-7, with D unresolved. TRBV23-1 is noted as an ORF with a role that remains uncertain. This receptor was identified in a person between 35 and 79 years old with oral cavity squamous cell carcinoma. The specimen was tumor tissue, collected after nivolumab (anti-PD-1) treatment. CDR3 loop: CASPITGEQYF. DNA of the CDR3: TGCGCCAGCCCTATCACTGGCGAGCAGTACTTC.